These T cell receptor beta chains were read from a single sample in a study of CD8 T cells in Susac syndrome. TCRdb itself ran the immunoSEQ multiplex PCR reads through MiXCR, one entry per CDR3 protein. The sample has 130,000 to 150,000 distinct CDR3 sequences, roughly 94% seen once; the top ten hold 0.065% to 0.1%. Sequencing used CD4+ T cells from PBMCs. The receptor source for this set is a human donor in good health. Each CDR3 is given with its conserved first and last residue. A D gene is named only where the DNA matches it firmly. Clone size is stated in some rows and not others, as once, few, many or a class when expanded.

j_call,d_call,cdr3_length,v_call,clone_size,cdr3_aa,cdr3_nt
TRBJ1-3,NA,15,TRBV28,NA,CASSLLGQGSNTIYF,TGTGCCAGCAGTCTGCTTGGGCAGGGGTCGAACACCATATATTTT
TRBJ2-2,NA,13,TRBV20-1,NA,CSLRGVIAGELFF,TGCAGCCTAAGGGGTGTTATCGCCGGGGAGCTGTTTTTT
TRBJ1-5,NA,15,TRBV29-1,NA,CSAGTGQEANQPQHF,TGCAGCGCAGGCACGGGCCAGGAGGCGAATCAGCCCCAGCATTTT
TRBJ2-2,TRBD2,17,TRBV4-1,NA,CASSQLSGRASRGELFF,TGCGCCAGCAGCCAACTTAGCGGGAGGGCCTCCAGGGGGGAGCTGTTTTTT
TRBJ1-2,TRBD1,14,TRBV27,NA,CASSSPGQDYGYTF,TGTGCCAGCAGTTCCCCCGGACAGGACTATGGCTACACCTTC
TRBJ2-4,NA,13,TRBV7-2,NA,CASSLGNLGIQYF,TGTGCCAGCAGCCTCGGGAACCTAGGCATTCAGTACTTC
TRBJ2-1,TRBD2,19,TRBV20-1,NA,CSANIGLAGGRGSYNEQFF,TGCAGTGCTAATATCGGACTAGCGGGAGGGCGGGGGTCCTACAATGAGCAGTTCTTC
TRBJ2-5,NA,14,TRBV2,NA,CASSEAGGIVTQYF,TGTGCCAGCAGTGAAGCGGGGGGCATTGTGACCCAGTACTTC
TRBJ1-2,NA,12,TRBV29-1,NA,CSARDGSGGYTF,TGCAGCGCCCGGGACGGGTCGGGGGGCTACACCTTC
TRBJ1-1,NA,11,TRBV6-6,NA,CASSWGGEAFF,TGTGCCAGCAGTTGGGGGGGGGAAGCTTTCTTT
TRBJ2-1,TRBD2,15,TRBV2,NA,CASRSGTSGMFEQFF,TGTGCCAGCAGATCCGGGACTAGCGGTATGTTTGAGCAGTTCTTC
TRBJ2-3,TRBD1,13,TRBV12-3/TRBV12-4,once,CASNLQGIDTQYF,TGTGCCAGCAACCTACAGGGGATAGATACGCAGTATTTT
TRBJ2-2,NA,13,TRBV30,NA,CAWSSRYTGELFF,TGTGCCTGGAGTAGTCGATACACCGGGGAGCTGTTTTTT
TRBJ1-1,TRBD1,14,TRBV6-4,NA,CASSVGDRGGEAFF,TGTGCCAGCAGTGTGGGGGACAGGGGAGGTGAAGCTTTCTTT
TRBJ2-1,NA,14,TRBV7-7,NA,CASSSDPSVGEQFF,TGTGCCAGCAGCTCCGATCCTAGCGTCGGTGAGCAGTTCTTC
TRBJ2-3,TRBD2,15,TRBV14,once,CASSLGTSPTDTQYF,TGTGCCAGCAGTCTCGGGACTAGCCCTACAGATACGCAGTATTTT
TRBJ1-2,TRBD1,16,TRBV25-1,NA,CASSPSGTGARYGYTF,TGTGCCAGCAGCCCATCCGGGACAGGGGCACGCTATGGCTACACCTTC
TRBJ2-3,NA,17,TRBV5-4,NA,CASSPEVHPLSTDTQYF,TGTGCCAGCAGCCCGGAAGTCCACCCCCTCTCCACAGATACGCAGTATTTT
TRBJ2-1,TRBD2,16,TRBV12-3/TRBV12-4,NA,CASTLAGTATYNEQFF,TGTGCCAGCACCTTAGCGGGAACCGCAACTTACAATGAGCAGTTCTTC
TRBJ1-2,TRBD1,15,TRBV7-2,NA,CASSFRDRGGYGYTF,TGTGCCAGCAGCTTCCGGGACAGGGGAGGGTATGGCTACACCTTC
TRBJ1-5,NA,17,TRBV15,NA,CATSRGRPEISNQPQHF,TGTGCCACCAGCAGAGGAAGGCCAGAGATTAGCAATCAGCCCCAGCATTTT
TRBJ2-3,TRBD1,15,TRBV7-9,NA,CASSLSTGSTDTQYF,TGTGCCAGCAGCCTATCGACAGGGAGCACAGATACGCAGTATTTT
TRBJ2-7,TRBD1,13,TRBV20-1,NA,CRVPGQGAFEQYF,TGCAGAGTACCGGGACAGGGGGCCTTCGAGCAGTACTTC
TRBJ2-3,TRBD2,14,TRBV5-1,NA,CASSLRTSVDTQYF,TGCGCCAGCAGCCTCCGGACTAGCGTAGATACGCAGTATTTT
TRBJ1-4,TRBD1,15,TRBV4-1,NA,CASSQQGSGGEKLFF,TGCGCCAGCAGCCAGCAGGGGTCAGGGGGTGAAAAACTGTTTTTT
TRBJ2-2,NA,14,TRBV5-1,NA,CASSLGEYAGELFF,TGCGCCAGCAGCTTGGGGGAGTATGCCGGGGAGCTGTTTTTT
TRBJ1-5,NA,13,TRBV30,NA,CAWSGQNNQPQHF,TGTGCCTGGAGTGGACAGAACAATCAGCCCCAGCATTTT
TRBJ1-5,TRBD1,15,TRBV7-9,NA,CASSLGDRGLQPQHF,TGTGCCAGCAGCTTAGGGGACAGGGGGCTCCAGCCCCAGCATTTT
TRBJ2-2,TRBD1,15,TRBV29-1,once,CSVVQGPENTGELFF,TGCAGCGTAGTACAGGGGCCGGAGAACACCGGGGAGCTGTTTTTT
TRBJ2-1,NA,12,TRBV9,NA,CASSVGAFEQFF,TGTGCCAGCAGCGTAGGAGCGTTTGAGCAGTTCTTC
TRBJ1-1,NA,14,TRBV28,NA,CASSLNRRNTEAFF,TGTGCCAGCAGTTTAAACAGAAGGAACACTGAAGCTTTCTTT
TRBJ1-2,NA,12,TRBV30,NA,CAWSRRDEGYTF,TGTGCCTGGAGTAGGAGGGATGAAGGCTACACCTTC
TRBJ1-1,TRBD1,12,TRBV29-1,NA,CSAKAGGTEAFF,TGCAGCGCTAAGGCAGGGGGCACTGAAGCTTTCTTT
TRBJ1-5,NA,15,TRBV27,NA,CASRGGWDQDQPQHF,TGTGCCAGCAGGGGGGGGTGGGATCAGGATCAGCCCCAGCATTTT
TRBJ2-7,TRBD2,13,TRBV27,NA,CAIRREGSSEQYF,TGTGCCATCCGGCGGGAGGGATCGAGCGAGCAGTACTTC
TRBJ2-7,NA,14,TRBV3-1,NA,CASSQTGFAFEQYF,TGTGCCAGCAGCCAGACGGGATTCGCCTTCGAGCAGTACTTC
TRBJ1-5,TRBD1,13,TRBV20-1,NA,CSANRGRDQPQHF,TGCAGTGCAAACAGGGGAAGGGATCAGCCCCAGCATTTT
TRBJ2-7,NA,13,TRBV2,NA,CASMLLRVDEQYF,TGTGCCAGCATGCTGCTTAGGGTGGACGAGCAGTACTTC
TRBJ1-1,NA,11,TRBV3-1,once,CASRGGSEAFF,TGTGCCAGCAGGGGAGGGTCTGAAGCTTTCTTT
TRBJ2-2,TRBD2,18,TRBV27,NA,CASSLLAGGMGGTGELFF,TGTGCCAGCAGTTTGCTAGCGGGAGGAATGGGGGGAACCGGGGAGCTGTTTTTT
TRBJ2-7,NA,13,TRBV4-1,NA,CASSQERHYEQYF,TGCGCCAGCAGCCAAGAACGGCACTACGAGCAGTACTTC
TRBJ2-3,TRBD1,15,TRBV7-9,once,CASIITGGASDTQYF,TGTGCCAGCATTATTACAGGGGGCGCTTCTGATACGCAGTATTTT
TRBJ2-1,TRBD2,15,TRBV5-1,NA,CASSSSSGIYNEQFF,TGCGCCAGCAGCTCGTCTAGCGGGATTTACAATGAGCAGTTCTTC
TRBJ2-1,TRBD2,15,TRBV9,NA,CASSSGGLAWGEQFF,TGTGCCAGCAGCTCCGGGGGACTAGCGTGGGGTGAGCAGTTCTTC
TRBJ2-1,TRBD2,15,TRBV5-1,NA,CASSWGYSGRDEQFF,TGCGCCAGCAGCTGGGGATATAGCGGGAGAGATGAGCAGTTCTTC
TRBJ1-2,NA,12,TRBV20-1,once,CSARYQGDGYTF,TGCAGTGCTAGATATCAGGGTGACGGCTACACCTTC
TRBJ2-4,NA,14,TRBV27,NA,CASSLRGPENIQYF,TGTGCCAGCAGTTTAAGAGGCCCCGAAAACATTCAGTACTTC
TRBJ2-1,NA,14,TRBV20-1,once,CSAHTRDSYAEQFF,TGCAGTGCGCATACCCGGGACTCTTACGCTGAGCAGTTCTTC
TRBJ2-2,NA,13,TRBV7-8,NA,CATPRGRGGELFF,TGTGCCACCCCTCGGGGCAGAGGCGGGGAGCTGTTTTTT
TRBJ2-1,NA,13,TRBV30,NA,CAWSPRTDNEQFF,TGTGCCTGGAGTCCCCGGACAGACAATGAGCAGTTCTTC
TRBJ2-7,NA,13,TRBV19,NA,CASSITRSYEQYF,TGTGCCAGTAGTATTACCCGCAGCTACGAGCAGTACTTC
TRBJ2-6,NA,17,TRBV28,once,CASRPGRGNSGANVLTF,TGTGCCAGCAGACCGGGACGGGGAAACTCTGGGGCCAACGTCCTGACTTTC
TRBJ2-3,NA,15,TRBV7-2,NA,CASSPGRALADTQYF,TGTGCCAGCAGCCCCGGCCGGGCCCTGGCAGATACGCAGTATTTT
TRBJ1-1,NA,15,TRBV7-9,NA,CASSAYRDWNTEAFF,TGTGCCAGCAGCGCGTACAGGGATTGGAACACTGAAGCTTTCTTT